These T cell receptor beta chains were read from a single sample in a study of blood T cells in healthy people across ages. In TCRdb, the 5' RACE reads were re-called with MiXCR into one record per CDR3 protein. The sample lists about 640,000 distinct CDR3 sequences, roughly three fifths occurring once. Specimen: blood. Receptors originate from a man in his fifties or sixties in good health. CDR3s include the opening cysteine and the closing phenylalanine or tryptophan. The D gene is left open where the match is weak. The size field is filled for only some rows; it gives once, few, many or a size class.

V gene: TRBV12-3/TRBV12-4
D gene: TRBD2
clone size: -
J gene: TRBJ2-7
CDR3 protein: CASSAGGPGEQYF
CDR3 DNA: TGTGCCAGCAGCGCGGGGGGGCCCGGTGAGCAGTACTTC

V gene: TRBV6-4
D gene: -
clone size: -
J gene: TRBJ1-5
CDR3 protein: CASSDPRSGQPQHF
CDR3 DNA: TGTGCCAGCAGTGACCCCAGAAGCGGCCAGCCCCAGCATTTT

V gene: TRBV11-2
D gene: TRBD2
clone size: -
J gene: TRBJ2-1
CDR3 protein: CASSLDLVAGRSYNEQFF
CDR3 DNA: TGTGCCAGCAGCTTGGACCTTGTAGCGGGGAGATCCTACAATGAGCAGTTCTTC

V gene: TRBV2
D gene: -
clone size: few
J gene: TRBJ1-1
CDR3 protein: CASTLLAGSTEAFF
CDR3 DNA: TGTGCCAGCACCCTCTTGGCAGGGAGCACTGAAGCTTTCTTT

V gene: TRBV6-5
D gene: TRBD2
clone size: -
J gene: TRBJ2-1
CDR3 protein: CASSLAGGPGSEQFF
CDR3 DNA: TGTGCCAGCAGCTTAGCGGGGGGGCCCGGCAGTGAGCAGTTCTTC

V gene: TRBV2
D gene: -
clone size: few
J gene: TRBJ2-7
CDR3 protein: CASSKSSYEQYF
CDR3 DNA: TGTGCCAGCAGTAAGTCCTCCTACGAGCAGTACTTC

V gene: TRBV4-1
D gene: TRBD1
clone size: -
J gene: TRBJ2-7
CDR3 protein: CASSRPDREVYEQYF
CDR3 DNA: TGCGCCAGCAGCCGACCGGACAGGGAAGTCTACGAGCAGTACTTC

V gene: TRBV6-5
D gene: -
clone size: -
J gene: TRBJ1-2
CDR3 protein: CASSYSYSGDLDGYTF
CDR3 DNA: TGTGCCAGCAGTTACTCGTATTCCGGAGATTTAGATGGCTACACCTTC

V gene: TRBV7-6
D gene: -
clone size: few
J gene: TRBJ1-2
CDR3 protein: CASSLSWGSGYTF
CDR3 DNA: TGTGCCAGCAGCCTTAGTTGGGGCTCTGGCTACACCTTC

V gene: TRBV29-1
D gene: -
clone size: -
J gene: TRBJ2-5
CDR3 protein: CSVEGAGAQETQYF
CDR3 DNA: TGCAGCGTTGAAGGGGCAGGGGCCCAAGAGACCCAGTACTTC

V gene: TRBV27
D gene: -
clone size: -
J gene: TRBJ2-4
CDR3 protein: CASSPSLGRAKNIQYF
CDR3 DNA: TGTGCCAGCAGTCCCTCGTTAGGGCGGGCCAAAAACATTCAGTACTTC

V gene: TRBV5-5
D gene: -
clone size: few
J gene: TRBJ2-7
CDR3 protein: CASSRGTGYEQYF
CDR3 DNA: TGTGCCAGCAGCCGAGGGACTGGCTACGAGCAGTACTTC

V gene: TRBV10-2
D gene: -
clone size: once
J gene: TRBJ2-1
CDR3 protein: CASIDTSSYNEQFF
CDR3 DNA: TGCGCCAGCATAGACACCAGCTCCTACAATGAGCAGTTCTTC

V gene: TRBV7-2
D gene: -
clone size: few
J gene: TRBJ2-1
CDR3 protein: CASTNTVYNEQFF
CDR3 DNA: TGTGCCAGCACCAACACAGTCTACAATGAGCAGTTCTTC

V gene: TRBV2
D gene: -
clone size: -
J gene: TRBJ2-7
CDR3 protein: CASSSGRGRYEQYF
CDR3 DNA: TGTGCCAGCAGTTCTGGCCGGGGCAGATACGAGCAGTACTTC

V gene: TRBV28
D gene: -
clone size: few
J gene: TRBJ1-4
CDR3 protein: CASRAGAGYEKLFF
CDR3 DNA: TGTGCCAGCAGGGCCGGGGCTGGGTACGAAAAACTGTTTTTT

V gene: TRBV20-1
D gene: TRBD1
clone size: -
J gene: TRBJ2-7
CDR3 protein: CSATGGTGYEQYF
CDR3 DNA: TGCAGTGCTACAGGGGGAACCGGCTACGAGCAGTACTTC

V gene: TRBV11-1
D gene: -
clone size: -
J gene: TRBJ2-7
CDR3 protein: CASSQTPNYEQYF
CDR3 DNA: TGTGCCAGCAGCCAGACACCTAACTACGAGCAGTACTTC

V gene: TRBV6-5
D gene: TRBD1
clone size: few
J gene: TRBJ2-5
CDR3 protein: CASNNRQGNFQTQYF
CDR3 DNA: TGTGCCAGCAACAACAGACAGGGAAACTTTCAGACCCAGTACTTC

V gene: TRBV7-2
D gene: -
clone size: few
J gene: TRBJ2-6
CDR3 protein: CASSLGGVSTGTSGANVLTF
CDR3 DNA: TGTGCCAGCAGCTTAGGTGGGGTCTCTACCGGAACCTCTGGGGCCAACGTCCTGACTTTT

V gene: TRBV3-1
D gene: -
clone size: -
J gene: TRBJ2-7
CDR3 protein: CASSRATYEQYF
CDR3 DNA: TGTGCCAGCAGCCGCGCTACCTACGAGCAGTACTTC

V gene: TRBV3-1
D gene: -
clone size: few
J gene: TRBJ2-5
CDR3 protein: CASSPMGLLPYQQYF
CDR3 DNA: TGTGCCAGCAGCCCCATGGGACTCCTCCCCTACCAGCAGTACTTC

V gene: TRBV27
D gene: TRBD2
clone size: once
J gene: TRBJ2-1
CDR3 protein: CASSTRTSGVPYNEQFF
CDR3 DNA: TGTGCCAGCAGTACAAGGACTAGCGGGGTTCCATACAATGAGCAGTTCTTC

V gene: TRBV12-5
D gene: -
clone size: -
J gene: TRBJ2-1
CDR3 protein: CASGLGTGGRNEQFF
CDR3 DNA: TGTGCTAGTGGTTTGGGGACAGGAGGGAGGAATGAGCAGTTCTTC

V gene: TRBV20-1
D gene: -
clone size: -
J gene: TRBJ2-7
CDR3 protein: CSASGPELFEFEQYF
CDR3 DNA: TGCAGTGCCTCCGGGCCCGAATTATTCGAATTCGAGCAGTACTTC

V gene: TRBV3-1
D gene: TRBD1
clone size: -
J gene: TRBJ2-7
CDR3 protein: CASSQDTGTGGTQYF
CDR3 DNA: TGTGCCAGCAGCCAAGATACCGGGACAGGGGGAACCCAGTACTTC

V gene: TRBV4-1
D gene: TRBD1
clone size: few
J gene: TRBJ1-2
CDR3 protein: CASSHADRTRDGYTF
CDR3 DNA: TGCGCCAGCAGCCATGCGGACAGGACGAGAGATGGCTACACCTTC

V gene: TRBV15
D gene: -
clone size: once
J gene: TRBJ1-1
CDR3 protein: CATADPRGNTEAFF
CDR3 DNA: TGTGCCACCGCCGACCCGAGGGGGAACACTGAAGCTTTCTTT

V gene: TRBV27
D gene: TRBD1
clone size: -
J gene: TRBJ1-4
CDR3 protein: CASKDRGNEKLFF
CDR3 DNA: TGTGCCAGCAAGGACAGGGGGAATGAAAAACTGTTTTTT

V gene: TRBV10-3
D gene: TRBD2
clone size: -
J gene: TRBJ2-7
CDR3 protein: CAISASGGSYEQYF
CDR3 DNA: TGTGCCATCTCGGCTAGCGGGGGATCCTACGAGCAGTACTTC

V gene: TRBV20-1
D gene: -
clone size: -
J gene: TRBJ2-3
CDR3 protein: CSARVAGGTDTQYF
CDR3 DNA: TGCAGTGCTAGAGTAGCCGGGGGCACAGATACGCAGTATTTT

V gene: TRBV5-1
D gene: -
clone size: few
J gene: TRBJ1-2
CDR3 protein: CASSLEVATGGYTF
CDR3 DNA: TGCGCCAGCAGCTTGGAAGTTGCCACGGGAGGCTACACCTTC

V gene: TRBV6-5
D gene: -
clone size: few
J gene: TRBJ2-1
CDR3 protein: CASGTDGDSYNEQFF
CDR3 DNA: TGTGCCAGCGGTACAGATGGTGACTCCTACAATGAGCAGTTCTTC

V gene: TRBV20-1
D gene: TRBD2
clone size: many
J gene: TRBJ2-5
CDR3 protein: CSANRGGQETQYF
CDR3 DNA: TGCAGTGCTAATCGCGGGGGCCAAGAGACCCAGTACTTC

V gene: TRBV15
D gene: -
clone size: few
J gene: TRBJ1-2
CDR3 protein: CATSRVLGSYGYTF
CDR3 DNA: TGTGCCACCAGCAGAGTTCTCGGGAGCTATGGCTACACCTTC

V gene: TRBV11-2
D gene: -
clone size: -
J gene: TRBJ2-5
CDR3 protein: CASSPAGQGTQYF
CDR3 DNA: TGTGCCAGCAGCCCGGCAGGCCAAGGGACCCAGTACTTC